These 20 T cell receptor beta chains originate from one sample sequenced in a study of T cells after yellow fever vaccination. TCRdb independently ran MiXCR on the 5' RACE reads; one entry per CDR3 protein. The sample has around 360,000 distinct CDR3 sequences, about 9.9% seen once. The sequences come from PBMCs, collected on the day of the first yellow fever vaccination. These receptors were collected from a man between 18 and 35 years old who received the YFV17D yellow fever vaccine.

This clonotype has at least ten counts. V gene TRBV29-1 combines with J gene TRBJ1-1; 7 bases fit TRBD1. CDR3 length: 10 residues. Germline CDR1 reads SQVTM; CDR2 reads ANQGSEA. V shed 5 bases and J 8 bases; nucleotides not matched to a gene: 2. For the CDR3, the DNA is TGCAGCGTTAAACAGGGGGAAGCTTTCTTT. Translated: CSVKQGEAFF.

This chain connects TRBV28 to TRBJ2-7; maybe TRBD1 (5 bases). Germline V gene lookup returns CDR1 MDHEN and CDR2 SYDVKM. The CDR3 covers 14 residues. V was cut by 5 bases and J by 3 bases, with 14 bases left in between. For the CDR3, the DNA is TGTGCCAGCAGTACCTACCCGACAGACTACGAGCAGTACTTC. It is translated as CASSTYPTDYEQYF. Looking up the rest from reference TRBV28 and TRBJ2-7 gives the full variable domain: DVKVTQSSRYLVKRTGEKVFLECVQDMDHENMFWYRQDPGLGLRLIYFSYDVKMKEKGDIPEGYSVSREKKERFSLILESASTNQTSMYLCASSTYPTDYEQYFGPGTRLTVT.

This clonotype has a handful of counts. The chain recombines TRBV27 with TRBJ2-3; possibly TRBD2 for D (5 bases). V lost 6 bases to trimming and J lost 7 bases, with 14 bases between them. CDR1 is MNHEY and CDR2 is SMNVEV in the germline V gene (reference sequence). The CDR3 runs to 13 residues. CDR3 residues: CASREGTFYTQYF. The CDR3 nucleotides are TGTGCCAGCAGAGAGGGTACCTTTTATACGCAGTATTTT.

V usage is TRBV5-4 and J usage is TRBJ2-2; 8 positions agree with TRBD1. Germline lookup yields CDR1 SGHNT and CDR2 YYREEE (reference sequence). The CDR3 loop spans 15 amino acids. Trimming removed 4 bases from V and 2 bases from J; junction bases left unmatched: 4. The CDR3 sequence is CASSEGTGNTGELFF. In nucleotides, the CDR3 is TGTGCCAGCAGCGAAGGGACAGGCAACACCGGGGAGCTGTTTTTT.

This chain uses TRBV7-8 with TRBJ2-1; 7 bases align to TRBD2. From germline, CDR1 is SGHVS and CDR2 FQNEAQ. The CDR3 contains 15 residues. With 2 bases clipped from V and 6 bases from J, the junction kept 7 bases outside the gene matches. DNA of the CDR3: TGTGCCAGCAGCTTACCTGGCGGGGGTGGCAATGAGCAGTTCTTC. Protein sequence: CASSLPGGGGNEQFF.

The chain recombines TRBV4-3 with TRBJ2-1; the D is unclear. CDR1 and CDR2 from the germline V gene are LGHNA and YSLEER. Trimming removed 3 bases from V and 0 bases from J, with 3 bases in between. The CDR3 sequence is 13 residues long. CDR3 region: CASSQYSYNEQFF. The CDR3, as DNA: TGCGCCAGCAGCCAGTACTCCTACAATGAGCAGTTCTTC.

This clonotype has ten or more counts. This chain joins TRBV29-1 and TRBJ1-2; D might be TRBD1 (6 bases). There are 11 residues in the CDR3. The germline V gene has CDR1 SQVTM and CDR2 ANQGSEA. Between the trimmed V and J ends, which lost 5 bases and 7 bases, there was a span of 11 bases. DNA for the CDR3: TGCAGCGTTCCCGGGACATCTGGCTACACCTTC. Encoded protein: CSVPGTSGYTF.

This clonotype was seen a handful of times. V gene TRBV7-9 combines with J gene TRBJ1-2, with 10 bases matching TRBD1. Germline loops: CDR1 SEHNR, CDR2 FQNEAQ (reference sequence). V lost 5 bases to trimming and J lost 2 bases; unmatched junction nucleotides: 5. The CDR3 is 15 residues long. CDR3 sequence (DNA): TGTGCCAGCAGCCCCTGGACAGGGGGGAACTATGGCTACACCTTC. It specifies CASSPWTGGNYGYTF.

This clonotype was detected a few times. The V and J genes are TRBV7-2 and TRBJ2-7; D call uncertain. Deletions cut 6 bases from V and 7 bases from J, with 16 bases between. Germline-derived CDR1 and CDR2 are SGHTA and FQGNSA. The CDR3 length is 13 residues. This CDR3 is CASRGQWQEEQYF. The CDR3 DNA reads TGTGCCAGCAGGGGCCAATGGCAGGAGGAGCAGTACTTC.

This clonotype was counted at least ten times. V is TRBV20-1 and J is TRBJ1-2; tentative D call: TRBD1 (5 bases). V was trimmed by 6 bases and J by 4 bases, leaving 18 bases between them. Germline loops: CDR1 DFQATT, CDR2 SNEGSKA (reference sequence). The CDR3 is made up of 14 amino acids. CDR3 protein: CSATSGGAGYGYTF. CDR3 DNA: TGCAGTGCGACGAGCGGGGGAGCAGGCTATGGCTACACCTTC.

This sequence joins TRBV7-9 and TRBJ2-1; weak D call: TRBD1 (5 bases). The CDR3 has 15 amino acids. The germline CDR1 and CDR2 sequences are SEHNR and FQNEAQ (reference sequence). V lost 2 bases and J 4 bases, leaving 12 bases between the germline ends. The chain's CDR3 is CASSLQGASYNEQFF. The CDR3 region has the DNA TGTGCCAGCAGCTTACAGGGCGCATCATACAATGAGCAGTTCTTC.

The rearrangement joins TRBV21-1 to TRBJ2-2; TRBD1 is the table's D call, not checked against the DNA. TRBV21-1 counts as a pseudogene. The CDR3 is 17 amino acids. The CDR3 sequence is CASSKLAGQGNTGELFF. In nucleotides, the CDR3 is TGTGCCAGCAGCAAATTAGCGGGACAGGGGAACACCGGGGAGCTGTTTTTT.

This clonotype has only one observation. The CDR3 spells CASSLNPLETQYF. The DNA of the CDR3 is TGTGCCAGCAGCTTAAATCCCCTAGAGACCCAGTACTTC. V usage is TRBV7-9 and J usage is TRBJ2-5; D is unclear. The CDR3 totals 13 residues. Per the germline V gene, CDR1 is SEHNR and CDR2 is FQNEAQ (reference sequence). The V gene lost 2 bases and the J gene lost 4 bases, with 8 bases spanning the gap. The complete variable domain, with remaining parts taken from reference TRBV7-9 and TRBJ2-5, reads DTGVSQNPRHKITKRGQNVTFRCDPISEHNRLYWYRQTLGQGPEFLTYFQNEAQLEKSRLLSDRFSAERPKGSFSTLEIQRTEQGDSAMYLCASSLNPLETQYFGPGTRLLVL.

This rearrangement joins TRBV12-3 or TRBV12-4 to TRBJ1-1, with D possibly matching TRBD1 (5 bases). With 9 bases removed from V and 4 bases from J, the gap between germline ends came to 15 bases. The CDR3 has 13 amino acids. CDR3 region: CARSAGDSTEAFF. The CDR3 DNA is TGTGCCAGAAGTGCGGGGGACTCCACTGAAGCTTTCTTT.

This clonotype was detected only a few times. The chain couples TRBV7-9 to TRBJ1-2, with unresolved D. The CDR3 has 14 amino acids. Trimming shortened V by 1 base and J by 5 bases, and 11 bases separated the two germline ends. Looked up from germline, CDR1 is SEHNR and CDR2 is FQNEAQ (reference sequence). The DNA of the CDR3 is TGTGCCAGCAGCTTAGAACTTCCGGGTTATGGCTACACCTTC. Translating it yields CASSLELPGYGYTF.

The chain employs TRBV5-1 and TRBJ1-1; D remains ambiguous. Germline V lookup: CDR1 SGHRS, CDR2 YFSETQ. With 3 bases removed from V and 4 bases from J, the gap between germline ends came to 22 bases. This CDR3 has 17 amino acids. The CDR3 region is CASSYSPPSWSRTEAFF. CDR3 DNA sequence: TGCGCCAGCAGCTACTCGCCCCCCTCGTGGTCGCGCACTGAAGCTTTCTTT.

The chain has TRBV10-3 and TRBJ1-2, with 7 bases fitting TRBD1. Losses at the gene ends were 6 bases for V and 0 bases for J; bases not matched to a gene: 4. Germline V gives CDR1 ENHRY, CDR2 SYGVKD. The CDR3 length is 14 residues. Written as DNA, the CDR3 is TGTGCCATCAGCCCAGACAGGGCTAACTATGGCTACACCTTC. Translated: CAISPDRANYGYTF.

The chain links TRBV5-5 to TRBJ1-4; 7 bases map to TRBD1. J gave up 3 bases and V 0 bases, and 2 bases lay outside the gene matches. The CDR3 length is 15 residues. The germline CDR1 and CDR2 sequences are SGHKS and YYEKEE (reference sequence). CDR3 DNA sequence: TGTGCCAGCAGCTTGGAGGGACAGTCTAATGAAAAACTGTTTTTT. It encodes CASSLEGQSNEKLFF.

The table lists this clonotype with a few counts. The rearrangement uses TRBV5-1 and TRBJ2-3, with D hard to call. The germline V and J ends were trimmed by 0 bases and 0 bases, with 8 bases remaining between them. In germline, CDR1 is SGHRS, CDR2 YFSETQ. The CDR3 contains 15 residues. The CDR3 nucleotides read TGCGCCAGCAGCTTGGTCGGAAATAGCACAGATACGCAGTATTTT. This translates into CASSLVGNSTDTQYF.

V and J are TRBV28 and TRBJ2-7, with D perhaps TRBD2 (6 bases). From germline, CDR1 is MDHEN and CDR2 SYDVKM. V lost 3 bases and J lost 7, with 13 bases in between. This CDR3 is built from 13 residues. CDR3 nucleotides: TGTGCCAGCAGTTTTCGGGCCGGAGGGGAGCAGTACGTC. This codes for CASSFRAGGEQYV.